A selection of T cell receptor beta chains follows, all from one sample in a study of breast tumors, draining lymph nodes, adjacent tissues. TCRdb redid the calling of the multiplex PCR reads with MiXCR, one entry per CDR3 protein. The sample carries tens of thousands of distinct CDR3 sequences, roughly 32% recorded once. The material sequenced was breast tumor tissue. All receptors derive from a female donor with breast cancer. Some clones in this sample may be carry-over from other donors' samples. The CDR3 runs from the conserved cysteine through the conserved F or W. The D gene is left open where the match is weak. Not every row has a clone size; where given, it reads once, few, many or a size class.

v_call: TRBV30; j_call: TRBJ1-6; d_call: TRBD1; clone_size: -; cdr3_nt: TGTGCCTGGAGTGTATCGGGACAGGGGGCTGATTCACCCCTCCACTTT; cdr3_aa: CAWSVSGQGADSPLHF
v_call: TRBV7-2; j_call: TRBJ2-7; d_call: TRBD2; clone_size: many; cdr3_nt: TGTGCCAGCAGCTTAGAGGCTAGCGGTGCCTACGAGCAGTACTTC; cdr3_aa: CASSLEASGAYEQYF
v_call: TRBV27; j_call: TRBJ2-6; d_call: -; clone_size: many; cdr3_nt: TGTGCCAGCAGTGATTGGGGATCTGGGGCCAACGTCCTGACTTTC; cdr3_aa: CASSDWGSGANVLTF
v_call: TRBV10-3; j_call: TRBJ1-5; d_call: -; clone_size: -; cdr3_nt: TGTGCCCCCGTGGGGGTACGGCAGCCCCAGCATTTT; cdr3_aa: CAPVGVRQPQHF
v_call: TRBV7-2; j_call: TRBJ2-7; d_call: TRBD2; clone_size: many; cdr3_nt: TGTGCCAGCACCCTCGGTACTAGCGGGAGTTACGAGCAGTACTTC; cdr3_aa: CASTLGTSGSYEQYF
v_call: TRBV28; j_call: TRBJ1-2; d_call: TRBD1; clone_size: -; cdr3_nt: TGTGCCAGCAGTCCAGGGGACAGGGGATGGTATGGCTACACCTTC; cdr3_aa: CASSPGDRGWYGYTF
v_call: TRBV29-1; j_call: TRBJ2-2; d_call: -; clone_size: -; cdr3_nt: TGCAGCGCAGGAGAGGGCTCTAGCGCCGGGGAGCTGTTTTTT; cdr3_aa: CSAGEGSSAGELFF
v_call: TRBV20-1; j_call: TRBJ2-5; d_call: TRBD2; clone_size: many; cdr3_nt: TGCAGTGCTCCACGGGGGGGGACCCAAGAGACCCAGTACTTC; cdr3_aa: CSAPRGGTQETQYF
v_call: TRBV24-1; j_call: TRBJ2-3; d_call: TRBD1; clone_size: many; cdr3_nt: TGTGCCACCAGTGATTTGGGTCAGGGGGCGTCTGATACGCAGTATTTT; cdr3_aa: CATSDLGQGASDTQYF
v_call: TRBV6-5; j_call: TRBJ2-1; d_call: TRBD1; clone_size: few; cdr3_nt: TGTGCCAGCAGGCGGACAGGGAACAATGAGCAGTTCTTC; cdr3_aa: CASRRTGNNEQFF
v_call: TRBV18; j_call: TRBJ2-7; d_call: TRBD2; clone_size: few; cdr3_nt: TGTGCCAGCTCACCACTTAGGCGGGAGGGCGAGCAGTACTTC; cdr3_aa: CASSPLRREGEQYF
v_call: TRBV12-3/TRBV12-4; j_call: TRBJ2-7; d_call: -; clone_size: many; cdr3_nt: TGTGCCAGCAGTTTACAACCCGCCGGGGAGCAGTACTTC; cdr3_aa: CASSLQPAGEQYF
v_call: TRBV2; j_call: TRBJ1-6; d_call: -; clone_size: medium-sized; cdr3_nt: TGTGCCAGCAGTGTGCCCGGGGCAGGGAATAATTCACCCCTCCACTTT; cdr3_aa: CASSVPGAGNNSPLHF
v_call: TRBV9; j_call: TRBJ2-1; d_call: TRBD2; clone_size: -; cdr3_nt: TGTGCCAGCAGCGTAGGTAGACTAGCGGGAGTCGATGAGCAGTTCTTC; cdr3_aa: CASSVGRLAGVDEQFF
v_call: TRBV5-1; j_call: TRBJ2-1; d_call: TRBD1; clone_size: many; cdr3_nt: TGCGCCAGCAGTCCCCTGACAGGGCCTGAGCAGTTCTTC; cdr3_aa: CASSPLTGPEQFF
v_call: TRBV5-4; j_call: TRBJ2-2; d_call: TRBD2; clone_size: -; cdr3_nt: TGTGCCAGCAGCTTGGGACTAGCGGGAGCGAACACCGGGGAGCTGTTTTTT; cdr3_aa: CASSLGLAGANTGELFF
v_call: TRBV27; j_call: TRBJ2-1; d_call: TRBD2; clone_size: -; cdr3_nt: TGTGCCAGCAGGGGGACTAGCGGGAAATTTGGGAGCTCCTACAATGAGCAGTTCTTC; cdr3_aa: CASRGTSGKFGSSYNEQFF
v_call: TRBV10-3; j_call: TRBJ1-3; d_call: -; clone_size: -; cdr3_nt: TGTGCCATCAGCGGGGGGTCGAGCTCTGGAAACACCATATATTTT; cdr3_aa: CAISGGSSSGNTIYF
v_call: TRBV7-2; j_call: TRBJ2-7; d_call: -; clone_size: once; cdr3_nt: TGTGCCAGCAGTTTCATCGGGTTCTCCTACGAGCAGTACTTC; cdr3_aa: CASSFIGFSYEQYF
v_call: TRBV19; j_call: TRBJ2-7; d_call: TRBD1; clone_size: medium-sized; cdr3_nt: TGTGCCAGTAGTTCGTTCGACAGGGCTGCGTCCGAGCAGTACTTC; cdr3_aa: CASSSFDRAASEQYF
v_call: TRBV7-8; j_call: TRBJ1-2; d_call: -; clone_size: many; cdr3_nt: TGTGCCAGCAGCCCCGTGACAGGAGCCCATGGCTACACCTTC; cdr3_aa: CASSPVTGAHGYTF
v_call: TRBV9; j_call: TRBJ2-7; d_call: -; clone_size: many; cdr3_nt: TGTGCCAGCAGCGTAGGGGTTGGCAACGAGCAGTACTTC; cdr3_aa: CASSVGVGNEQYF
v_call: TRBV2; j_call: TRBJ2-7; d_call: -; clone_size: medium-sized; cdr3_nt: TGTGCCAGCAGGTTGGAGGGGACGACCTACGAGCAGTACTTC; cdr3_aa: CASRLEGTTYEQYF
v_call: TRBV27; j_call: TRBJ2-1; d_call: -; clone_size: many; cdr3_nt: TGTGCCAGCAGTCGCTTGGTCCTATCGGCTTACAATGAGCAGTTCTTC; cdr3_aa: CASSRLVLSAYNEQFF
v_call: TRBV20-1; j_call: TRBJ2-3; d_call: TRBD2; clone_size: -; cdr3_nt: TGCAGTGCTAGAACTCCCGGGGTAGCGGGAGTTACGCAGTATTTT; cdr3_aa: CSARTPGVAGVTQYF
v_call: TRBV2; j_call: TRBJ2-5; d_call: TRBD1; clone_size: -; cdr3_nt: TGTGCCAGCAGTGAAGGTGGACAGGGGTTTCGGGAGACCCAGTACTTC; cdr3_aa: CASSEGGQGFRETQYF
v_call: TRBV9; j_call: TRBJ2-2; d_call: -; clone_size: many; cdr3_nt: TGTGCCAGCAGCGTAGCGGTGAACACCGGGGAGCTGTTTTTT; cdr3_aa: CASSVAVNTGELFF
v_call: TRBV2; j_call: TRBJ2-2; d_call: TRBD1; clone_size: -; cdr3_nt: TGTGCCAGCAGATGGGACAGGGAGAACACCGGGGAGCTGTTTTTT; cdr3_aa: CASRWDRENTGELFF
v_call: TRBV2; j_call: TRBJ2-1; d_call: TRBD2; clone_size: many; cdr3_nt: TGTGCCAGCAGCGCGGGACTAGCGGGAGGTTATGAGCAGTTCTTC; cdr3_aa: CASSAGLAGGYEQFF
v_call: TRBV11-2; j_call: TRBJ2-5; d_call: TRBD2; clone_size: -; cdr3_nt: TGTGCCAGCAGCTCAGGGGGACTAGCGGGAGAGACCCAGTACTTC; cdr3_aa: CASSSGGLAGETQYF
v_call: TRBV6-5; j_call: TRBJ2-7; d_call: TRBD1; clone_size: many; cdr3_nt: TGTGCCAGCAGCCGCTCAACAGGGGGCGCATGGGACGAGCAGTACTTC; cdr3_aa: CASSRSTGGAWDEQYF
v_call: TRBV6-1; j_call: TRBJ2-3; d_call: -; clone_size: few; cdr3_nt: TGTGCCAGCAGCGCGCCAGAGACAGATACGCAGTATTTT; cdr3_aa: CASSAPETDTQYF
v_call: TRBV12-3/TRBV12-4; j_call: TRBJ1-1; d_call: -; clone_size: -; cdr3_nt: TGTGCCAGCAGTTTGGGGACTGAAAGACCTGAAGCTTTCTTT; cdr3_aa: CASSLGTERPEAFF
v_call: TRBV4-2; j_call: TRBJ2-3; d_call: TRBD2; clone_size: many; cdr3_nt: TGTGCCAGCAGCCAAGCGGGAGGAGGAGATACGCAGTATTTT; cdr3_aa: CASSQAGGGDTQYF
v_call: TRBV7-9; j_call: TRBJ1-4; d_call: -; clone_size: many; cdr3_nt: TGTGCCAGCAGCTTAGGGACAGAGGGGGAAAAACTGTTTTTT; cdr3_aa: CASSLGTEGEKLFF
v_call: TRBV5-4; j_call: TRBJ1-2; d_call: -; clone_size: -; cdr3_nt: TGTGCCAGCAGCGGCGGAACTCTGGGCGGGGGCGCATCTGGCTACACCTTC; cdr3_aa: CASSGGTLGGGASGYTF
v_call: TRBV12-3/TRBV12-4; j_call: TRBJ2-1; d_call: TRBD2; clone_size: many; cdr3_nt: TGTGCCAGCAGTTTCCGACTAGCGGGATACAATGAGCAGTTCTTC; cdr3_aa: CASSFRLAGYNEQFF
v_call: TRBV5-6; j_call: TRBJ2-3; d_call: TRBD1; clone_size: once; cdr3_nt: TGTGCCAGCAGCTCTTTCGGTGGACAGGCGAGCACAGATACGCAGTATTTT; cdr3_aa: CASSSFGGQASTDTQYF
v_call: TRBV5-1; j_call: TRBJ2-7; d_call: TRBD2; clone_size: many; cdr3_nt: TGCGCCAGCAGCTTGTGGGCTAGCGGGGACTCTAGGGAGCAGTACTTC; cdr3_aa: CASSLWASGDSREQYF
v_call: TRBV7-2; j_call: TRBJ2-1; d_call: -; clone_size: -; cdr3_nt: TGTGCCAGCAGCTTACCGATCTACAATGGGCAGTTCTTC; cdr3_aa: CASSLPIYNGQFF